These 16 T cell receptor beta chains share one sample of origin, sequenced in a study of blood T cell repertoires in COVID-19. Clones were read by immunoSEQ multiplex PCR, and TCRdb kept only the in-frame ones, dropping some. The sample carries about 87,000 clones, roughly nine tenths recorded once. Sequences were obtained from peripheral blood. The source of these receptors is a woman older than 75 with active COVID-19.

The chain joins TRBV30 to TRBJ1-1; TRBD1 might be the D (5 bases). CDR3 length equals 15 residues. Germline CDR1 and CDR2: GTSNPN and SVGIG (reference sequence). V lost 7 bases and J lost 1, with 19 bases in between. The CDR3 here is CASIPGAGTNTEAFF. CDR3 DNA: TGTGCCTCCATTCCGGGAGCTGGGACGAACACTGAAGCTTTCTTT.

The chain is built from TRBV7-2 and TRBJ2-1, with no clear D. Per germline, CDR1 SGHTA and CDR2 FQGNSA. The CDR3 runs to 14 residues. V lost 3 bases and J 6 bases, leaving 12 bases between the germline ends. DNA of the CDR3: TGTGCCAGCAGCTTCCGACTGAATCCCAATGAGCAGTTCTTC. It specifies CASSFRLNPNEQFF.

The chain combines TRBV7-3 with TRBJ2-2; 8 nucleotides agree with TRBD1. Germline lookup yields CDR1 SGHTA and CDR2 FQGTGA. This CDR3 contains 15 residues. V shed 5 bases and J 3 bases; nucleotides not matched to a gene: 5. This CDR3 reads CASSPYRGDTGELFF. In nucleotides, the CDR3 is TGTGCCAGCAGCCCGTACAGGGGGGACACCGGGGAGCTGTTTTTT. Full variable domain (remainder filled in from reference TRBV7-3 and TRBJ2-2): GAGVSQTPSNKVTEKGKYVELRCDPISGHTALYWYRQSLGQGPEFLIYFQGTGAADDSGLPNDRFFAVRPEGSVSTLKIQRTERGDSAVYLCASSPYRGDTGELFFGEGSRLTVL.

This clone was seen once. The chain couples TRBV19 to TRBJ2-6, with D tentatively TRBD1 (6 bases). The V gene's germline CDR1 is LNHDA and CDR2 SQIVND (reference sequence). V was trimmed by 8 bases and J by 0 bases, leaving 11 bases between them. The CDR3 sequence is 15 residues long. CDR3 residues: CASGQLSSGANVLTF. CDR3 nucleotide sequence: TGTGCCAGTGGACAGCTAAGCTCTGGGGCCAACGTCCTGACTTTC.

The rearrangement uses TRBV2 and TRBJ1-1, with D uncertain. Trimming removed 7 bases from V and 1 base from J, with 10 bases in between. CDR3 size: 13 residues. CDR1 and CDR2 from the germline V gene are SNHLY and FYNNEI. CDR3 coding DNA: TGTGCCAGCACCCGAGAGGGGAACACTGAAGCTTTCTTT. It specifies CASTREGNTEAFF.

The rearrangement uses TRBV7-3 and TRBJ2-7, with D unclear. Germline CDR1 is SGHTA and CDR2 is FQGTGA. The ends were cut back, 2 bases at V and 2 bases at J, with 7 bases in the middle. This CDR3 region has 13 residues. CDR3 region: CASSLSGTYEQYF. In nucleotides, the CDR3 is TGTGCCAGCAGCTTATCGGGTACCTACGAGCAGTACTTC.

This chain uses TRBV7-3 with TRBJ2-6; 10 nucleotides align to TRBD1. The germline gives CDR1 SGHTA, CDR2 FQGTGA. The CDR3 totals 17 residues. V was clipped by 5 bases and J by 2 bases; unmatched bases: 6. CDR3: CASSPRTGGAGANVLTF. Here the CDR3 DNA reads TGTGCCAGCAGCCCACGGACAGGGGGGGCTGGGGCCAACGTCCTGACTTTC.

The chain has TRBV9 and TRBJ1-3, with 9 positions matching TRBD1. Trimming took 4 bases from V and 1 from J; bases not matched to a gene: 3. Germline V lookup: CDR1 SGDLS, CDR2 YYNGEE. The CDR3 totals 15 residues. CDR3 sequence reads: CASSPGTGSGNTIYF. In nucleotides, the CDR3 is TGTGCCAGCAGCCCCGGGACAGGGTCTGGAAACACCATATATTTT. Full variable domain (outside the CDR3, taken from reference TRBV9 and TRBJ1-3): DSGVTQTPKHLITATGQRVTLRCSPRSGDLSVYWYQQSLDQGLQFLIQYYNGEERAKGNILERFSAQQFPDLHSELNLSSLELGDSALYFCASSPGTGSGNTIYFGEGSWLTVV.

The CDR3 is CASSDIGNTIYF. The DNA for the CDR3 is TGTGCCAGCAGCGATATTGGAAACACCATATATTTT. The V and J genes are TRBV9 and TRBJ1-3; the D is unclear. Germline V lookup: CDR1 SGDLS, CDR2 YYNGEE. Deletions cut 3 bases from V and 3 bases from J, with 4 bases between. CDR3 length: 12 amino acids.

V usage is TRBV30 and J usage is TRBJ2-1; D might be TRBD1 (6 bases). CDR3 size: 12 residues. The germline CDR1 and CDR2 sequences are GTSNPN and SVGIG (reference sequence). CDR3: CASIGGYNEQFF. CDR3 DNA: TGTGCTTCGATAGGGGGATACAATGAGCAGTTCTTC.

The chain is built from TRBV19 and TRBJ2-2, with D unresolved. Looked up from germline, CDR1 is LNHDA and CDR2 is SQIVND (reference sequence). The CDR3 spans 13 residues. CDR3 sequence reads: CASADANTGELFF. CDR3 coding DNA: TGTGCGAGCGCCGATGCGAACACCGGGGAGCTGTTTTTT.

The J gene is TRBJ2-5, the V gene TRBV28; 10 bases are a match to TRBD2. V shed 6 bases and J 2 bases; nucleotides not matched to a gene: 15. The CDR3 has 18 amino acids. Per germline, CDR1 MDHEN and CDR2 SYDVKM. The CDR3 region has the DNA TGTGCCAGCAGCTTGACCTTCCCTAGCGGGGGAAATCAAGAGACCCAGTACTTC. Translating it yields CASSLTFPSGGNQETQYF.

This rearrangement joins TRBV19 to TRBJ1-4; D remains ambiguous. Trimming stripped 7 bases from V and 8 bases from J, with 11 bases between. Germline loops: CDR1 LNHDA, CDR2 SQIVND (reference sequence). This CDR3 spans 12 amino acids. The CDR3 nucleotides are TGTGCCAGTACATCGCTAGGCGAAAAACTGTTTTTT. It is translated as CASTSLGEKLFF. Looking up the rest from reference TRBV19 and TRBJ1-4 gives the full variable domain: DGGITQSPKYLFRKEGQNVTLSCEQNLNHDAMYWYRQDPGQGLRLIYYSQIVNDFQKGDIAEGYSVSREKKESFPLTVTSAQKNPTAFYLCASTSLGEKLFFGSGTQLSVL.

CDR3 sequence: CASSPRVGTQETQYF. In DNA, the CDR3 is TGTGCCAGCAGCCCAAGGGTAGGGACACAAGAGACCCAGTACTTC. V and J are TRBV2 and TRBJ2-5, with a tentative D call TRBD1 (6 bases). The CDR3 runs 15 residues. V lost 6 bases to trimming and J lost 2 bases, with 16 bases between them. Germline loops: CDR1 SNHLY, CDR2 FYNNEI.

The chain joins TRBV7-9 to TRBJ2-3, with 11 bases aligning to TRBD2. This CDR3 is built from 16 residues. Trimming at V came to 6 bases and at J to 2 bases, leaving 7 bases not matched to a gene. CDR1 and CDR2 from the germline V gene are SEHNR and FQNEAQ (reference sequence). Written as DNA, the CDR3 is TGTGCCAGCAGACAACCGGGACTAGCGGCCACAGATACGCAGTATTTT. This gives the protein CASRQPGLAATDTQYF.

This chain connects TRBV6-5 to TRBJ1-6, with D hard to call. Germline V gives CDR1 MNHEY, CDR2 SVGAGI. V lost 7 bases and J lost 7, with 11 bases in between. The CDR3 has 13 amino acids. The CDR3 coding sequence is TGTGCCAGCAAGAGGTTTGCCAATTCACCCCTCCACTTT. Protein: CASKRFANSPLHF.